Shown below are 17 T cell receptor beta chains from a single sample sequenced in a study of graft-versus-host responses after intestinal transplantation. What these receptors recognize is not known. Only in-frame clones appear in the TCRdb table, and some are missing; sequencing was by immunoSEQ multiplex PCR. The data contain 100,000 or so clones, approximately 90% of them singletons. The sequencing used unstimulated CD4+ T cells sorted from spleen or lymph node cells, collected before intestinal transplant. The receptors derive from a human donor who received an intestinal transplant.

The rearrangement links TRBV5-1 to TRBJ2-5; the D is unclear. V shed 1 base and J shed 2 bases, with 6 bases lying between them. This CDR3 is built from 13 residues. The germline gives CDR1 SGHRS, CDR2 YFSETQ. The CDR3 reads CASSLMEQETQYF. CDR3 DNA sequence: TGCGCCAGCAGCTTGATGGAGCAAGAGACCCAGTACTTC.

This chain connects TRBV30 to TRBJ1-1, with no clear D. The CDR3 extends over 15 amino acids. With 5 bases removed from V and 1 base from J, the gap between germline ends came to 17 bases. Germline CDR1 is GTSNPN and CDR2 is SVGIG (reference sequence). CDR3 nucleotides: TGTGCCTGGTTAAGAATTAGTGGGAGGAACACTGAAGCTTTCTTT. This gives the protein CAWLRISGRNTEAFF.

The chain recombines TRBV7-9 with TRBJ1-2; D ambiguous. V shed 4 bases and J shed 0 bases, with 9 bases lying between them. CDR3 length: 14 amino acids. The germline gives CDR1 SEHNR, CDR2 FQNEAQ (reference sequence). The CDR3 DNA sequence: TGTGCCAGCAGCTACCCTAAAGCTAACTATGGCTACACCTTC. As protein: CASSYPKANYGYTF.

The chain recombines TRBV30 with TRBJ2-2, with D possibly TRBD1 on 5 matching bases. In germline, CDR1 is GTSNPN, CDR2 SVGIG (reference sequence). CDR3 size: 15 residues. The germline V and J ends were trimmed by 5 bases and 0 bases, with 13 bases remaining between them. Here the CDR3 reads CAWGGHIANTGELFF. In DNA form, the CDR3 reads TGTGCCTGGGGCGGACACATCGCGAACACCGGGGAGCTGTTTTTT.

In this sample, this clone turned up once. The rearrangement links TRBV7-2 to TRBJ1-2; TRBD1 agrees at 7 bases. J gave up 8 bases and V 5 bases, and 11 bases lay outside the gene matches. The CDR3 loop spans 14 amino acids. Germline-derived CDR1 and CDR2 are SGHTA and FQGNSA. CDR3 coding DNA: TGTGCCAGCAGCGACAGGGTGGGAGTTGAGGGCTACACCTTC. This codes for CASSDRVGVEGYTF. Full variable domain (outside the CDR3, taken from reference TRBV7-2 and TRBJ1-2): GAGVSQSPSNKVTEKGKDVELRCDPISGHTALYWYRQSLGQGLEFLIYFQGNSAPDKSGLPSDRFSAERTGGSVSTLTIQRTQQEDSAVYLCASSDRVGVEGYTFGSGTRLTVV.

The V gene is TRBV6-5, the J gene TRBJ2-7; a possible D gene is TRBD2 (6 bases). Germline V CDR1 and CDR2: MNHEY, SVGAGI. This CDR3 has 14 amino acids. V was pared by 8 bases and J by 6 bases, with 20 bases between. The CDR3 region is CASALYSGGAEQYF. The CDR3 nucleotides are TGTGCCAGCGCTCTATATTCCGGGGGAGCCGAGCAGTACTTC.

This clone was seen a few times. Other DNA variants within this sample encode the same CDR3. The CDR3 protein is CASSIRSYGYTF. CDR3 nucleotides: TGTGCCAGTAGTATCCGGAGCTATGGCTACACCTTC. J is TRBJ1-2 and V is TRBV19; D gene ambiguous. The germline V and J ends were trimmed by 3 bases and 4 bases, with 6 bases remaining between them. Germline CDR1 is LNHDA and CDR2 is SQIVND (reference sequence). The CDR3 is made up of 12 amino acids.

This chain links TRBV18 with TRBJ1-2; D is possibly TRBD1 (5 bases). V lost 0 bases and J lost 3, with 11 bases in between. Germline V CDR1 and CDR2: KGHSH, LQKENI. The CDR3 has 15 amino acids. The CDR3 reads CASSPPGQGDYGYTF. The CDR3 bases are TGTGCCAGCTCACCACCCGGCCAGGGCGACTATGGCTACACCTTC.

This clone has only one observation. The J gene is TRBJ2-5, the V gene TRBV7-2, with 10 bases fitting TRBD1. The J call may be mistaken, given a closer DNA end match to TRBJ2-7. Germline CDR1 and CDR2: SGHTA and FQGNSA. This CDR3 comprises 18 residues. CDR3 in DNA: TGTGCCAGCAGCGGTAGAGTCGGACAGGGGGAAAGCTCCTACGAGCAGTACTTC. Translating gives CASSGRVGQGESSYEQYF.

The J gene is TRBJ2-3, the V gene TRBV5-4; D is possibly TRBD1 (5 bases). V lost 1 base to trimming and J lost 2 bases, with 11 bases between them. Germline lookup yields CDR1 SGHNT and CDR2 YYREEE (reference sequence). The CDR3 sequence is 15 residues long. The CDR3 is CASSLTRVDTDTQYF. CDR3 DNA sequence: TGTGCCAGCAGCTTGACCAGGGTAGACACAGATACGCAGTATTTT.

The chain employs TRBV5-6 and TRBJ2-7, with D possibly matching TRBD2 (6 bases). Germline CDR1 and CDR2: SGHDT and YYEEEE. Deletions cut 0 bases from V and 5 bases from J, with 9 bases between. The CDR3 contains 13 residues. The CDR3 DNA reads TGTGCCAGCAGCTTGGTGTGGGGGGACGAGCAGTACTTC. Translated, it gives CASSLVWGDEQYF.

On this clone itself: Its ends do not fully match the called genes, so a read error is possible. This sequence joins TRBV9 and TRBJ2-7, with D perhaps TRBD2 (5 bases). CDR3 length: 14 amino acids. Germline lookup yields CDR1 SGDLS and CDR2 YYNGEE. CDR3 in DNA: TGTGCCAGCAGCGTGAGAGGGAACTCCAACGAGCAGTACTTC. This translates into CASSVRGNSNEQYF.

V usage is TRBV5-8 and J usage is TRBJ2-5; TRBD1 agrees at 12 bases. The CDR3 spans 16 residues. Losses at the gene ends were 0 bases for V and 4 bases for J; bases not matched to a gene: 4. The germline CDR1 and CDR2 sequences are SGHTS and YDEGEE. In nucleotides, the CDR3 is TGTGCCAGCAGCTTGGGCGGGACAGGGGGCGGAGAGACCCAGTACTTC. This translates into CASSLGGTGGGETQYF. Full variable domain (rest looked up from reference TRBV5-8 and TRBJ2-5): EAGVTQSPTHLIKTRGQQATLRCSPISGHTSVYWYQQALGLGLQFLLWYDEGEERNRGNFPPRFSGRQFPNYSSELNVNALELEDSALYLCASSLGGTGGGETQYFGPGTRLLVL.

The chain carries TRBV7-6 and TRBJ1-1; D remains unclear. The CDR3 totals 15 residues. The germline V gene encodes CDR1 SGHVS and CDR2 FNYEAQ. V was pared by 3 bases and J by 4 bases, with 15 bases between. The CDR3 nucleotides read TGTGCCAGCAGCTTGAACGACCTAACTACCACTGAAGCTTTCTTT. The encoded protein is CASSLNDLTTTEAFF. Drawing the rest from reference TRBV7-6 and TRBJ1-1, the complete variable domain is GAGVSQSPRYKVTKRGQDVALRCDPISGHVSLYWYRQALGQGPEFLTYFNYEAQQDKSGLPNDRFSAERPEGSISTLTIQRTEQRDSAMYRCASSLNDLTTTEAFFGQGTRLTVV.

The chain has TRBV6-6 and TRBJ2-5; 9 nucleotides agree with TRBD1. Germline V gene sequence: CDR1 MNHNY, CDR2 SVGAGI (reference sequence). This CDR3 region has 15 residues. V lost 3 bases and J lost 5; bases outside the gene matches: 7. In nucleotides, the CDR3 is TGTGCCAGCAGTTATTGGGACAGGGTTGGGGAGACCCAGTACTTC. Translated, it gives CASSYWDRVGETQYF.

V usage is TRBV25-1 and J usage is TRBJ1-6, with a possible D match to TRBD1 (6 bases). This CDR3 is 13 amino acids long. Trimming pared 8 bases from V and 7 bases from J, leaving 12 bases between. Germline V gene lookup returns CDR1 MGHDK and CDR2 SYGVNS. The CDR3 is CASLGQGNSPLHF. Here the CDR3 DNA reads TGTGCCAGCCTCGGGCAGGGGAATTCACCCCTCCACTTT.

The chain recombines TRBV14 with TRBJ2-5, with TRBD2 identical over 12 bases. The germline V gene has CDR1 SGHDN and CDR2 FVKESK. This CDR3 has 15 amino acids. Losses at the gene ends were 6 bases for V and 2 bases for J; bases not matched to a gene: 4. The chain's CDR3 is CASSALAGGQETQYF. The CDR3 DNA reads TGTGCCAGCAGTGCCCTAGCGGGGGGGCAAGAGACCCAGTACTTC.